This T cell receptor (beta chain) was retrieved from a study of human T cells and chemical hapten exposure. TCRdb reanalysed the RACE reads using MiXCR and keeps one entry per CDR3 protein. Among approximately 350,000 distinct CDR3 sequences listed, about 6% were seen once. A few counts support this clonotype. Its antigen is unidentified. Study-wide results and limits: Donors in the study had alopecia, meaning their immune response may differ from healthy people's. Relative to controls, expanded TCRs formed significantly more large CDR3 similarity clusters.

CDR1 is SQVTM, CDR2 ANQGSEA, per germline. Trimming stripped 3 bases from V and 6 bases from J, with 11 bases between. The CDR3 has 13 residues. Time point defined: patch test 2, 6 weeks after DPC sensitization. Treatment described: therapeutic diphenylcyclopropenone sensitization with weekly scalp DPC. The gene calls are TRBV29-1 and TRBJ2-2; D uncertain. This receptor was obtained from a woman between 18 and 29 years old with alopecia areata. Some clones in this sample may be carry-over from other donors' samples. Sample: whole blood, taken in connection with sensitization to the hapten diphenylcyclopropenone (DPC). The CDR3 DNA follows: TGCAGCGTTGATCATCTGGGGTCCGGGGAGCTGTTTTTT. Translation: CSVDHLGSGELFF.